The rows below give T cell receptor beta chains drawn from one sample of a study of memory CD8 T cells in hepatitis C reinfection. Using immunoSEQ multiplex PCR, the repertoire was profiled, and TCRdb retains in-frame clones only, with some absent. The sample shows under 50,000 clones, 70% to 90% of them seen only once. The sequencing sample was made of naive CD8+ T cells sorted from blood. The receptors shown here come from a man aged 18 to 29 with hepatitis C virus infection. The conserved cysteine and the conserved F or W are not part of the CDR3 here. Fields, in order: J gene, V gene, CDR3 length, D gene, clone size, CDR3 protein. D genes are given only for firm matches. The size entry is marked missing in some rows and otherwise reads once, few, many or a size class.

TRBJ1-1 | TRBV27 | 12 | TRBD1 | few | ASSIQGGNTEAF
TRBJ2-3 | TRBV19 | 14 | TRBD2 | NA | ASDSGADGSTDTQY
TRBJ2-5 | TRBV7-2 | 13 | TRBD2 | NA | ASSLGERGRETQY
TRBJ1-5 | TRBV19 | 13 | NA | NA | ASTLDRNSNQPQH
TRBJ2-7 | TRBV19 | 12 | NA | NA | ASSKEGAAYEQY
TRBJ2-7 | TRBV5-1 | 15 | TRBD2 | NA | ASSPTVLAAEADEQY
TRBJ2-1 | TRBV4-3 | 15 | TRBD2 | NA | ASSQQISASGGAEQF
TRBJ2-7 | TRBV4-1 | 16 | TRBD2 | once | ASSQELTSGSGSYEQY
TRBJ2-5 | TRBV6-7 | 13 | TRBD2 | NA | ASSYARAGEETQY
TRBJ2-3 | TRBV4-3 | 14 | TRBD2 | once | ASSQDKAGGPDTQY
TRBJ2-2 | TRBV9 | 14 | TRBD2 | few | ASSSGLVTNTGELF
TRBJ1-6 | TRBV4-1 | 13 | NA | NA | ASSQDGRVGSPLH
TRBJ2-2 | TRBV6-6 | 13 | NA | few | ASSYSAGNTGELF
TRBJ2-1 | TRBV19 | 13 | NA | once | ASSIALGSYNEQF
TRBJ1-1 | TRBV4-1 | 12 | NA | NA | ASSQDRGTGEAF
TRBJ2-7 | TRBV7-8 | 14 | TRBD2 | NA | ASSLIGLADIYEQY
TRBJ1-5 | TRBV9 | 13 | NA | NA | ASSVDGVRSQPQH
TRBJ1-5 | TRBV10-3 | 10 | NA | NA | AIGSGNQPQH
TRBJ2-1 | TRBV30 | 10 | NA | NA | AWSVGSNEQF
TRBJ2-2 | TRBV5-1 | 13 | TRBD1 | NA | ASSSGQGSTGELF
TRBJ1-1 | TRBV27 | 10 | NA | NA | ASSLYGGVAF
TRBJ2-1 | TRBV11-2 | 13 | NA | NA | ASSLLTGINNEQF
TRBJ1-1 | TRBV19 | 9 | NA | NA | ASRTGVEAF
TRBJ2-7 | TRBV27 | 12 | NA | NA | ASSLGDTYYEQY
TRBJ2-1 | TRBV5-5 | 11 | TRBD2 | NA | ASSPGGYNEQF
TRBJ2-1 | TRBV19 | 11 | NA | NA | ASIGRGGNEQF
TRBJ1-1 | TRBV7-9 | 13 | TRBD1 | NA | ASSLGSQGAPEAF
TRBJ1-6 | TRBV27 | 16 | NA | NA | ASSLRSYLSSYNSPLH
TRBJ1-2 | TRBV2 | 13 | NA | NA | ASSDLQSVDYGYT
TRBJ2-1 | TRBV5-1 | 12 | TRBD2 | NA | ASSLGLADNEQF
TRBJ1-4 | TRBV6-5 | 11 | NA | few | ASSFSPTEVLF
TRBJ2-3 | TRBV7-9 | 14 | TRBD2 | once | ASSFFSRGGTDTQY
TRBJ1-3 | TRBV5-6 | 12 | NA | few | ASTSDYPGNTIY
TRBJ1-5 | TRBV15 | 13 | NA | NA | ATSRDLVQGQPQH
TRBJ1-2 | TRBV7-2 | 13 | NA | NA | ASSLGPWQGDGYT
TRBJ2-7 | TRBV5-1 | 15 | TRBD2 | NA | ASSLAQAGGLVREVY
TRBJ2-1 | TRBV5-1 | 13 | TRBD1 | NA | ASSAGQGTSNEQF
TRBJ1-2 | TRBV7-9 | 12 | TRBD1 | once | ASSGQGGAGGYT
TRBJ2-7 | TRBV27 | 12 | NA | NA | ASSPRGGSYEQY
TRBJ2-5 | TRBV5-1 | 12 | NA | NA | ASSLAFLQETQY
TRBJ2-2 | TRBV11-2 | 13 | TRBD1 | NA | ASSFTGGNTGELF
TRBJ2-5 | TRBV6-1 | 12 | NA | NA | ASRCHEGGETQY
TRBJ2-3 | TRBV28 | 15 | NA | NA | ASTNLGRQVFADTQY
TRBJ1-5 | TRBV5-4 | 10 | NA | NA | ASSFGEQPQH
TRBJ1-1 | TRBV11-2 | 14 | TRBD1 | NA | ASSLARGLRGTEAF
TRBJ2-1 | TRBV27 | 13 | NA | NA | ASSPPDRPYNEQF
TRBJ2-1 | TRBV7-9 | 13 | NA | NA | ASSSPGSSYNEQF
TRBJ2-3 | TRBV12-5 | 9 | NA | NA | ASGFADTQY
TRBJ2-3 | TRBV9 | 13 | NA | once | ASSATGFSTDTQY
NA | TRBV28 | 14 | TRBD2 | NA | ASSHRTSGNTYEQY